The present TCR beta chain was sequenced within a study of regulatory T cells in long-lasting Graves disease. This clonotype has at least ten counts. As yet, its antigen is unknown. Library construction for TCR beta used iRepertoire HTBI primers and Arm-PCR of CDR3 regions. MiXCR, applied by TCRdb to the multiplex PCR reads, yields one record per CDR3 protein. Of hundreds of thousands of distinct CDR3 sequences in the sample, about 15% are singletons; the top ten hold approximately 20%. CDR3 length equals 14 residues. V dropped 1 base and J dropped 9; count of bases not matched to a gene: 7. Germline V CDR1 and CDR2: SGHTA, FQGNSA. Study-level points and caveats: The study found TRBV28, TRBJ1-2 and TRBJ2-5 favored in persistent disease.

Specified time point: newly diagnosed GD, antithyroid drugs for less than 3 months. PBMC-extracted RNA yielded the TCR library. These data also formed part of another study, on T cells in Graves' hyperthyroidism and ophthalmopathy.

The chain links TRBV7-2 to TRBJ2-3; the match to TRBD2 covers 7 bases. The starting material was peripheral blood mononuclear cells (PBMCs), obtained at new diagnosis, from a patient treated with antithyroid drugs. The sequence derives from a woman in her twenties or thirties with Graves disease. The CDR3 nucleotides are TGTGCCAGCAGCTTAGGCGGGGGTTGGGGGACGCAGTATTTT. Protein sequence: CASSLGGGWGTQYF. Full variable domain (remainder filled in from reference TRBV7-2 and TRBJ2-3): GAGVSQSPSNKVTEKGKDVELRCDPISGHTALYWYRQSLGQGLEFLIYFQGNSAPDKSGLPSDRFSAERTGGSVSTLTIQRTQQEDSAVYLCASSLGGGWGTQYFGPGTRLTVL.